The rows below give T cell receptor beta chains drawn from one sample of a study of cytomegalovirus exposure and HLA in healthy donors. Assay: immunoSEQ multiplex PCR; the TCRdb copy retains only in-frame clones and omits some. The sample shows 150,000 to 180,000 clones, roughly 80% of them seen only once. The specimen sequenced was PBMCs. The receptors derive from a man in his thirties or forties in good health and CMV-seropositive. CDR3s include the opening cysteine and the closing phenylalanine or tryptophan.

v_gene: TRBV5-1
CDR3aa: CASRLTTGSYEQYF

v_gene: TRBV10-3
CDR3aa: CAIRPGETTNEKLFF

v_gene: TRBV28
CDR3aa: CASSKGQGGPYEQYF

v_gene: TRBV4-1
CDR3aa: CASSQDETGLTEAFF

v_gene: TRBV7-2
CDR3aa: CAGSRTSGSSNEQFF

v_gene: TRBV6-1
CDR3aa: CASSRDREETQYF

v_gene: TRBV13
CDR3aa: CASSLGVGGPGNEQFF

v_gene: TRBV7-2
CDR3aa: CASSTRGLAGDTQYF

v_gene: TRBV6-1
CDR3aa: CASSPERDYGYTF

v_gene: TRBV10-3
CDR3aa: CAISVGDAGSTEAFF

v_gene: TRBV10-3
CDR3aa: CAISGQSDRGSSKGYTF

v_gene: TRBV5-8
CDR3aa: CASSSPDRGRYEQYF

v_gene: TRBV27
CDR3aa: CASSLGSGSEADTQYF

v_gene: TRBV19
CDR3aa: CASSISDRVNQPQHF

v_gene: TRBV9
CDR3aa: CASSVGRGSGNTIYF

v_gene: TRBV19
CDR3aa: CASSTGISGSMVKNIQYF

v_gene: TRBV5-1
CDR3aa: CASSLAVAGWSEQYF

v_gene: TRBV4-2
CDR3aa: CASSQGGAGGRNEQFF

v_gene: TRBV18
CDR3aa: CASSPLEAGNEKLFF

v_gene: TRBV28
CDR3aa: CASTSSDSAYEQYF

v_gene: TRBV11-2
CDR3aa: CASSLFLREAKVDTQYF

v_gene: TRBV2
CDR3aa: CASSDRPGSYNEQFF

v_gene: TRBV9
CDR3aa: CASSVGRGSYEQYF

v_gene: TRBV2
CDR3aa: CASSEALDRGIYEQYF

v_gene: TRBV20-1
CDR3aa: CSAPGGREQYF

v_gene: TRBV11-2
CDR3aa: CASSGLRYRGEQYF

v_gene: TRBV6-1
CDR3aa: CASSPDRVNEKLFF

v_gene: TRBV19
CDR3aa: CASSISHLDTQYF

v_gene: TRBV20-1
CDR3aa: CSARGRGWFF

v_gene: TRBV30
CDR3aa: CAWSSGRGVSYEQYF

v_gene: TRBV27
CDR3aa: CASSLYKNTEAFF

v_gene: TRBV7-2
CDR3aa: CASSLASGQGPYEQYF

v_gene: TRBV7-9
CDR3aa: CASSLARLAGGSEQFF

v_gene: TRBV28
CDR3aa: CASSLWQYGQGDEKLFF

v_gene: TRBV2
CDR3aa: CASIGLAGGGEQFF

v_gene: TRBV10-3
CDR3aa: CAIRPQGENTEAFF

v_gene: TRBV19
CDR3aa: CASSVGLAKETQYF

v_gene: TRBV28
CDR3aa: CASSDGQFSYEQYF

v_gene: TRBV9
CDR3aa: CASTPSRTSNTIYF

v_gene: TRBV6-5
CDR3aa: CASSSLGANQPQHF

v_gene: TRBV15
CDR3aa: CATSRDRFGQGNTEAFF

v_gene: TRBV7-9
CDR3aa: CASSLDVTAEQFF

v_gene: TRBV13
CDR3aa: CASSLGGLAGATDTQYF